The clone carrying this T cell receptor (beta chain) counts as medium-sized (0.01 to 0.1%). BIOMED2 TRB-A/B primer pools were used in multiplex TRB PCR. TCRdb re-called the multiplex PCR reads with MiXCR, one entry per CDR3 protein. The data show fewer than 25,000 distinct CDR3 sequences, 29% seen once. This sample is part of a study of T and B cells in COVID-19 patients. From blood, about 240-550 ng of genomic DNA served as TRB template. CDR3 length: 15 amino acids. V gave up 4 bases and J gave up 4 bases; unmatched junction bases: 11. CDR1 SQVTM and CDR2 ANQGSEA come from the germline V gene. This TCR derives from a human donor who had recovered from COVID-19. The J gene is TRBJ1-1, the V gene TRBV29-1; 8 nucleotides agree with TRBD1. The source material was blood. CDR3 nucleotides: TGCAGCGTTGCAGCGGCAGGGGGCACGGGCACTGAAGCTTTCTTT. Protein product: CSVAAAGGTGTEAFF.